The present entry profiles one T cell receptor beta chain with its context. Its antigen is undetermined. Primers included in the PCR were 60 Vbeta and 13 Jbeta primers. TCRdb keeps only in-frame clones here, not all; method: immunoSEQ multiplex PCR. The data show over 150,000 clones, over 75% seen once. The sample originates from a study of cytomegalovirus exposure and HLA in healthy donors. For the study at large: Inside one of the first data releases sat about 91 million unique TCRs taken from HLA-typed donors. Ancestry clustering placed 81% of around 400 genotyped donors in the Caucasian-associated cluster. Study-wide findings and caveats: There were some public TCRs occurring in many donors, but most TCR sequences were rare. Specific recognition of CMV antigens was confirmed in vitro for a few chains (all CMV-associated).

The CDR3 consists of 17 residues. Germline values: CDR1 SGHNT, CDR2 YYREEE (reference sequence). Germline trimming cut 5 bases from V and 5 bases from J; bases unmatched to any gene: 6. Material for sequencing was PBMCs. The chain recombines TRBV5-4 with TRBJ2-2, with TRBD2 matching 16 bases. The TCR was taken from a woman in her twenties or thirties in good health and CMV-seronegative. The CDR3 spells CASSSGTSGGATGELFF. In nucleotides, the CDR3 is TGTGCCAGCAGTTCCGGGACTAGCGGGGGGGCGACCGGGGAGCTGTTTTTT.